Listed here are 21 T cell receptor beta chains from one sample, sequenced in a study of T cell repertoires in ileal Crohn's disease. Assay used: immunoSEQ multiplex PCR; TCRdb lists only in-frame clones, some missing. The sample shows about 15,000 clones, 83% of them seen only once. Sequencing input: ileal tissue. The source is an adult with Crohn's disease.

Only a few counts were recorded for this clone. The chain recombines TRBV7-2 with TRBJ2-7, with TRBD2 matching over 8 bases. V shed 6 bases and J 4 bases; nucleotides not matched to a gene: 5. Germline loops: CDR1 SGHTA, CDR2 FQGNSA. This CDR3 is built from 13 residues. CDR3 sequence reads: CASRPGGGYEQYF. CDR3 in DNA: TGTGCCAGCAGACCCGGGGGGGGGTACGAGCAGTACTTC.

The chain has TRBV7-2 and TRBJ1-5; D is uncertain. Trimming cost V 4 bases and J 3 bases, with 16 bases left between them. The CDR3 covers 16 residues. Germline CDR1 reads SGHTA; CDR2 reads FQGNSA. Written as DNA, the CDR3 is TGTGCCAGCAGCTCCCCGTTAGGAGGCTTCAATCAGCCCCAGCATTTT. This gives the protein CASSSPLGGFNQPQHF.

This chain links TRBV7-3 with TRBJ1-6; tentatively, D is TRBD1 (5 bases). The CDR3 consists of 13 residues. V was cut by 0 bases and J by 13 bases, with 10 bases left in between. CDR1 and CDR2 from the germline V gene are SGHTA and FQGTGA. The CDR3 protein is CASSLTGGGPLHF. In DNA, the CDR3 is TGTGCCAGCAGCTTAACGGGGGGTGGGCCCCTCCACTTT.

V and J are TRBV6-6 and TRBJ2-1; 9 bases align to TRBD1. Germline values: CDR1 MNHNY, CDR2 SVGAGI (reference sequence). V dropped 6 bases and J dropped 7; count of bases not matched to a gene: 7. The CDR3 consists of 14 residues. CDR3: CASRLGQGRNEQFF. CDR3 sequence (DNA): TGTGCCAGCAGGTTAGGACAGGGGAGGAATGAGCAGTTCTTC.

V usage is TRBV19 and J usage is TRBJ1-1; 8 bases agree with TRBD1. CDR1 and CDR2 (germline): LNHDA, SQIVND (reference sequence). The J segment lost 4 bases and the V segment lost 6 bases, leaving 4 bases of the junction unmatched. This CDR3 is built from 13 residues. In nucleotides, the CDR3 is TGTGCCAGTAGAAGAACAGGGGGCACTGAAGCTTTCTTT. It encodes CASRRTGGTEAFF.

The chain links TRBV6-5 to TRBJ2-2, with TRBD1 identical over 7 bases. The germline V gene has CDR1 MNHEY and CDR2 SVGAGI. With V trimmed by 2 bases and J by 6 bases, 0 bases remained unmatched. This CDR3 is 13 amino acids long. The CDR3 region has the DNA TGTGCCAGCAGTTACCAGGGGGCCGGGGAGCTGTTTTTT. Protein: CASSYQGAGELFF.

V is TRBV10-3 and J is TRBJ2-7; the D gene is possibly TRBD2 (5 bases). The V end lost 1 base, the J end lost 6 bases, and 19 bases lay between the germline ends. Germline V gene sequence: CDR1 ENHRY, CDR2 SYGVKD. The CDR3 contains 16 residues. The CDR3 spells CAISELTGIPGGEQYF. In nucleotides, the CDR3 is TGTGCCATCAGTGAGTTGACCGGGATCCCGGGCGGCGAGCAGTACTTC.

Here the CDR3 DNA reads TGTGCCAGCAGTGAAGACGGAGCGTACGAGCAGTACTTC. Protein sequence: CASSEDGAYEQYF. V gene TRBV2 combines with J gene TRBJ2-7, with D uncertain. Trimming cost V 1 base and J 4 bases, with 8 bases left between them. The CDR3 runs 13 residues. Germline V CDR1 and CDR2: SNHLY, FYNNEI. Supplemented by reference TRBV2 and TRBJ2-7, the full variable domain reads EPEVTQTPSHQVTQMGQEVILRCVPISNHLYFYWYRQILGQKVEFLVSFYNNEISEKSEIFDDQFSVERPDGSNFTLKIRSTKLEDSAMYFCASSEDGAYEQYFGPGTRLTVT.

This clone occurred once. The chain links TRBV7-9 to TRBJ1-1; D ambiguous. Germline V lookup: CDR1 SEHNR, CDR2 FQNEAQ (reference sequence). Between the trimmed V and J ends, which lost 6 bases and 6 bases, there was a span of 11 bases. This CDR3 comprises 12 residues. The chain's CDR3 is CASSGSVAEAFF. Written as DNA, the CDR3 is TGTGCCAGCAGTGGAAGCGTCGCTGAAGCTTTCTTT.

This chain joins TRBV10-3 and TRBJ1-5; 7 bases align to TRBD1. Germline loops: CDR1 ENHRY, CDR2 SYGVKD. The CDR3 totals 17 residues. Trimming took 2 bases from V and 0 from J; bases not matched to a gene: 7. This chain's CDR3 is CAISEGVGQISNQPQHF. The CDR3 DNA sequence: TGTGCCATCAGTGAGGGGGTGGGACAGATTAGCAATCAGCCCCAGCATTTT.

The sample holds one count of this clone. The gene calls are TRBV5-1 and TRBJ2-7, with D unclear. The germline V gene encodes CDR1 SGHRS and CDR2 YFSETQ. V dropped 0 bases and J dropped 2 bases, with 6 bases sitting between them. The CDR3 consists of 13 residues. The CDR3 protein is CASSLDSTYEQYF. The CDR3 region has the DNA TGCGCCAGCAGCTTGGACAGTACCTACGAGCAGTACTTC.

To note about this clone: One end of the junction varies from germline; a read error may be responsible. The sample has other DNA sequences that encode this CDR3 too. The chain joins TRBV11-2 to TRBJ1-2; D perhaps matches TRBD1 (6 bases). The CDR3 runs to 13 residues. Germline values: CDR1 SGHAT, CDR2 FQNNGV. Here the CDR3 DNA reads TGCGCCAGCAGTGGGGGCCTACGGCGGGGCTACACCTTC. Amino acids: CASSGGLRRGYTF.

The J gene is TRBJ2-3, the V gene TRBV2; D uncertain. Germline V gene data show CDR1 as SNHLY and CDR2 as FYNNEI. The CDR3 spans 15 residues. The V end was cut by 3 bases, the J end by 4 bases, with 14 bases between. The CDR3 coding sequence is TGTGCCAGCAGTGATTCCCTAGTTGGTGCAGATACGCAGTATTTT. This translates into CASSDSLVGADTQYF.

The V and J genes are TRBV5-1 and TRBJ1-4, with unresolved D. This CDR3 comprises 15 residues. The V gene lost 5 bases and the J gene lost 5 bases, with 16 bases spanning the gap. Germline assignment: CDR1 SGHRS and CDR2 YFSETQ. The CDR3 nucleotides read TGCGCCAGCAGTCGCGAGGGCGCCGGGAATGAAAAACTGTTTTTT. Translating it yields CASSREGAGNEKLFF. The full variable domain, rest sourced from reference TRBV5-1 and TRBJ1-4, is KAGVTQTPRYLIKTRGQQVTLSCSPISGHRSVSWYQQTPGQGLQFLFEYFSETQRNKGNFPGRFSGRQFSNSRSEMNVSTLELGDSALYLCASSREGAGNEKLFFGSGTQLSVL.

Of note for this clone: The conserved phenylalanine or tryptophan normally closing the CDR3 is absent here, so this likely arose from a read error. The rearrangement uses TRBV27 and TRBJ1-2; D may be TRBD1 (5 bases). This CDR3 is built from 12 residues. Trimming shortened V by 8 bases and J by 7 bases, and 14 bases separated the two germline ends. Germline CDR1 MNHEY, CDR2 SMNVEV (reference sequence). CDR3 amino acids: CASGGVNSGYTL. CDR3 in DNA: TGTGCCAGCGGGGGGGTCAATAGTGGCTACACCCTC.

The chain is built from TRBV2 and TRBJ1-1; a possible D gene is TRBD1 (5 bases). This CDR3 is built from 14 residues. Trimming took 8 bases from V and 5 from J, leaving 18 bases between them. In germline, CDR1 is SNHLY, CDR2 FYNNEI. The DNA for the CDR3 is TGTGCCAGCGTCCCCAGGGTCAGAGGTACTGAAGCTTTCTTT. Its protein product is CASVPRVRGTEAFF. Supplemented by reference TRBV2 and TRBJ1-1, the full variable domain reads EPEVTQTPSHQVTQMGQEVILRCVPISNHLYFYWYRQILGQKVEFLVSFYNNEISEKSEIFDDQFSVERPDGSNFTLKIRSTKLEDSAMYFCASVPRVRGTEAFFGQGTRLTVV.

The rearrangement joins TRBV5-1 to TRBJ1-2; a weak D match, TRBD1 (5 bases). CDR1 is SGHRS and CDR2 is YFSETQ in the germline V gene. This CDR3 has 13 residues. V was trimmed by 0 bases and J by 12 bases, leaving 15 bases between them. In DNA, the CDR3 is TGCGCCAGCAGCTTGGAAGGGAATGGAGGGGACACCTTC. Protein sequence: CASSLEGNGGDTF.

The V call is TRBV6-1, the J call TRBJ1-2, with 7 positions matching TRBD1. Germline CDR1 is MNHNS and CDR2 is SASEGT. The CDR3 runs to 13 residues. The ends lost 3 bases at V and 2 bases at J; junction bases unmatched: 0. Here the CDR3 reads CASSEGQNYGYTF. CDR3 in DNA: TGTGCCAGCAGTGAGGGACAGAACTATGGCTACACCTTC.

The chain carries TRBV5-1 and TRBJ2-7, with 8 nucleotides matching TRBD2. Looked up from germline, CDR1 is SGHRS and CDR2 is YFSETQ. The CDR3 length is 14 residues. V lost 0 bases to trimming and J lost 2 bases; unmatched junction nucleotides: 1. The chain's CDR3 is CASSLGAGAYEQYF. CDR3 DNA sequence: TGCGCCAGCAGCTTGGGAGCGGGGGCCTACGAGCAGTACTTC.

The rearrangement links TRBV11-1 to TRBJ2-6; D might be TRBD2 (5 bases). Per the germline V gene, CDR1 is SGHAT and CDR2 is FQDESV (reference sequence). V lost 0 bases, J lost 0 bases, and 6 bases lay in between. This CDR3 region has 16 residues. The CDR3 is CASSLAAGSGANVLTF. CDR3 bases: TGTGCCAGCAGCTTAGCCGCGGGCTCTGGGGCCAACGTCCTGACTTTC.

The chain uses TRBV28 and TRBJ2-7, with TRBD1 as a possible D gene (5 bases). The CDR3 consists of 16 residues. The germline gives CDR1 MDHEN, CDR2 SYDVKM. The germline V and J ends were trimmed by 4 bases and 4 bases, with 20 bases remaining between them. CDR3 DNA: TGTGCCAGCAGTTCCCCCGCCTCGGCAGGGCTTTACGAGCAGTACTTC. Translating it yields CASSSPASAGLYEQYF.